The entry below describes one T cell receptor (beta chain). Its antigen is not known. The sample comes from a study of blood T cells in healthy people across ages. Study observations and caveats: With naive T cell percentage, TCR beta diversity showed a strong correlation.

Through a sample-barcoded 5' primer and a J-beta primer mix, a second PCR was run for roughly 6 to 11 cycles. TCRdb redid the calling of the 5' RACE reads with MiXCR, one entry per CDR3 protein. The repertoire consists of fewer than 1,000,000 distinct CDR3 sequences, with 40% to 50% occurring once and the leading ten covering approximately 19%. The CDR3 loop spans 15 amino acids. Trimming shortened V by 5 bases and J by 5 bases, and 18 bases separated the two germline ends. Germline CDR1 reads SGHTA; CDR2 reads FQGNSA. The chain employs TRBV7-2 and TRBJ2-5; the D gene could be TRBD1 or TRBD2 (5 bases each). The receptor was derived from a man between 60 and 70 years old in good health. Input material: blood. CDR3 sequence reads: CASSLRGPTGETQYF. In DNA, the CDR3 is TGTGCCAGCAGCCTGAGGGGACCCACCGGGGAGACCCAGTACTTC.